This T cell receptor (beta chain) was documented in a study of T cells in Graves' hyperthyroidism and ophthalmopathy. Of note for this clonotype: A much larger clone differs from this one at a single base, so this may be a read error.

CDR3 length: 12 residues. Germline CDR1 and CDR2: GTSNPN and SVGIG (reference sequence). V dropped 1 base and J dropped 12 bases, with 16 bases sitting between them. Diagnosing involved the use of clinical symptoms, serum thyroxine and TRAb, thyroid ultrasound and orbital computed tomography. From RNA transcripts, TCR beta CDR3 regions were amplified. HTBI primers were the set used in a first-round RT-PCR of the TCR CDR3. TCRdb re-called the multiplex PCR reads through MiXCR, storing one row per CDR3 protein. The table has 340,000 or so distinct CDR3 sequences, 18% seen once. Sequenced sample: blood. The chain combines TRBV30 with TRBJ2-7; perhaps D is TRBD1 or TRBD2 (6 bases each). The clonotype was recovered from a woman aged 50 to 60 with Graves' hyperthyroidism. CDR3 nucleotide sequence: TGTGCCTGGAGTGCCACTTCCCGGGGGCGGTACTTC. Protein: CAWSATSRGRYF.